The entry below gives a single T cell receptor beta chain sequence along with its context. Antigen unknown. Naive CD8 cells, CD45RO-negative and positively selected for CCR7, excluded terminally differentiated effector memory CD45RA+ cells. Donors, healthy HIV-negative adults, lacked recent acute infections or vaccinations. This sample is drawn from a study of shared clonotypes between healthy human individuals. Study-level background: Plates per donor: three CD4 naive, three CD4 memory, two CD8 naive, one CD8 memory. General study results and limits: Relative to clonotypes present in all four donors, those not shared had lower generation probabilities.

Running of the assay took place at deep level. Data came from immunoSEQ multiplex PCR; TCRdb stores just in-frame clones and leaves some out. The sample records around 640,000 clones, about 95% being singletons. Sequenced material: naive CD8+ T cells sorted from blood. This TCR derives from a woman under 40 in good health.

CDR3 region: CASSLDGVNEQYF. The DNA for the CDR3 is TGTGCCAGCAGCTTAGATGGGGTCAACGAGCAGTACTTC. The chain has TRBV7-6 and TRBJ2-7; D is ambiguous. CDR3 length: 13 amino acids. Trimming left V 1 base short and J 5 bases short, with 9 bases between. Germline CDR1 is SGHVS and CDR2 is FNYEAQ.